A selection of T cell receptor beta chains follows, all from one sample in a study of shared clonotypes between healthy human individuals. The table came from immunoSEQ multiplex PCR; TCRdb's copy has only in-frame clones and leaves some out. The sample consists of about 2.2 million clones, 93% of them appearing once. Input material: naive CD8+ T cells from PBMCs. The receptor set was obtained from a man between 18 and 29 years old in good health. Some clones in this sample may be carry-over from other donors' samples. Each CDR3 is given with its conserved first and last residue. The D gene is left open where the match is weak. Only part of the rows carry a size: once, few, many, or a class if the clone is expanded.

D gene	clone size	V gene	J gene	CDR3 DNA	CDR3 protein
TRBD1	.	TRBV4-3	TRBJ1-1	TGCGCCAGCAGCCACAGACAGGGAGCGAACACTGAAGCTTTCTTT	CASSHRQGANTEAFF
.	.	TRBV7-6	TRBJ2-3	TGTGCCAGCAGCATCACAGATACGCAGTATTTT	CASSITDTQYF
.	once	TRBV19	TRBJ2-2	TGTGCCAGTACCCCAGGGCCAGGGGCCACCGGGGAGCTGTTTTTT	CASTPGPGATGELFF
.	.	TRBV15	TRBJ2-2	TGTGCCACCCAAGACGGGTTTAGCACCGGGGAGCTGTTTTTT	CATQDGFSTGELFF
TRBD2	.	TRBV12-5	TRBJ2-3	TGTGCTAGTGGTTTGAACTTGGCTAGCGGGAGGGTAATAGATACGCAGTATTTT	CASGLNLASGRVIDTQYF
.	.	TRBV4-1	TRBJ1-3	TGCGCCAGCAGCCAAGATCCCGGGTCAGGAAACACCATATATTTT	CASSQDPGSGNTIYF
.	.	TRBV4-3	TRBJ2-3	TGCGCCAGCAGCCAAGATGCCGACAGAACAGATACGCAGTATTTT	CASSQDADRTDTQYF
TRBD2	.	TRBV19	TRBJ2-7	TGTGCCACCAAACTAGCGGGAGGCTACTACGAGCAGTACTTC	CATKLAGGYYEQYF
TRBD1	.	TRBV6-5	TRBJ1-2	TGTGCCAGCAGTTACGAGGGGGCCTATGGCTACACCTTC	CASSYEGAYGYTF
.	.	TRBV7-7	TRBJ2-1	TGTGCCAGCAGCCCCATGAGCGGGTTCAATGAGCAGTTCTTC	CASSPMSGFNEQFF
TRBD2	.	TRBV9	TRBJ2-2	TGTGCCAGCAGCGTAGGGAGCGGGAGGGCCGCCGGGGAGCTGTTTTTT	CASSVGSGRAAGELFF
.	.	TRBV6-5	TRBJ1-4	TGTGCCAGCAGTTTTCGGGGAGCTAATGAAAAACTGTTTTTT	CASSFRGANEKLFF
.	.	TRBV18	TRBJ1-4	TGTGCCAGCTCAGCGGGTAGGGAGTGCAAACTGTTTTTT	CASSAGRECKLFF
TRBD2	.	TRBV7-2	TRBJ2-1	TGTGCCAGCGGCTTGGTTCTAGCGGGAGGAGCCTACAATGAGCAGTTCTTC	CASGLVLAGGAYNEQFF
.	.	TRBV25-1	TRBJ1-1	TGTGCCAGCAGTGAATATGGTAGGGGTACTGAAGCTTTCTTT	CASSEYGRGTEAFF
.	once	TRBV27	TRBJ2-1	TGTGCCAGCAGTTTTGGGTTCGTCGGTCAGAATCTCAATGAGCAGTTCTTC	CASSFGFVGQNLNEQFF
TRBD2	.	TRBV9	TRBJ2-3	TGTGCCAGCAGCCCAACTAGCGGGAGAGGAGATACGCAGTATTTT	CASSPTSGRGDTQYF
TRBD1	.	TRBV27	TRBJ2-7	TGTGCCAGCACGGACAGGGGGTACCACGAGCAGTACTTC	CASTDRGYHEQYF
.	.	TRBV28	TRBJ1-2	TGTGCCAGCAGTTTGAGGGGCTGGGGGTATGGCTACACCTTC	CASSLRGWGYGYTF
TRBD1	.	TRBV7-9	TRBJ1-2	TGTGCCAGCAGCCCGGACAGGACCTATGGCTACACCTTC	CASSPDRTYGYTF
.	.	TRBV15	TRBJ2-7	TGTGCCACCAGCAGACAAAGGGGGACTAACGAGCAGTACTTC	CATSRQRGTNEQYF
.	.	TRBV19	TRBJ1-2	TGTGCCAGTAAGGACACATCTGCGAGTGGCTACACCTTC	CASKDTSASGYTF
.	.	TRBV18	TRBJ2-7	TGTGCCAGCTCACCACCTGTCTTTTCCGCCTACGAGCAGTACTTC	CASSPPVFSAYEQYF
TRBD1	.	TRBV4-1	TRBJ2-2	TGCGCCAGCAGCCGACCCCGGGACAGCCAACCGGAGCTGTTTTTT	CASSRPRDSQPELFF
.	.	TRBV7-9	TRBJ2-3	TGTGCCAGCAGCCCAAGGTTAATAGGGACACGGACAGATACGCAGTATTTT	CASSPRLIGTRTDTQYF
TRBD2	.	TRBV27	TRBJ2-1	TGTGCCAGCAGTTCTACCCCTAGCGGGAGAACCTACAATGAGCAGTTCTTC	CASSSTPSGRTYNEQFF
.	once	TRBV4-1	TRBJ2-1	TGCGCCAGCAGCCAAGAACGGGGATTTGAGCAGTTCTTC	CASSQERGFEQFF
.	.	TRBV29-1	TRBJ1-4	TGCAGCGCCATCAAGCCCGGGACGGAGGATGAAAAACTGTTTTTT	CSAIKPGTEDEKLFF
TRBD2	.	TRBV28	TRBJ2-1	TGTGCCAGCAGATCGCGGGAGAGCTCCTACAATGAGCAGTTCTTC	CASRSRESSYNEQFF
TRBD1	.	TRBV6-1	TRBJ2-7	TGTGCCAGCAGTTCAGGGGGTATATCGGCCTACGAGCAGTACTTC	CASSSGGISAYEQYF
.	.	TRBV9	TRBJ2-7	TGTGCCAGCAGCGGCGGGGTGGGGTACGAGCAGTACTTC	CASSGGVGYEQYF
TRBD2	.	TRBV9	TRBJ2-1	TGTGCCAGCAGCTCAAGGACTAGCGGGAGGGCCTTCAATAGCGATGAGCAGTTCTTC	CASSSRTSGRAFNSDEQFF
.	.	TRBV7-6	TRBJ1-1	TGTGCCAGCAGCTTAGGGCCGACAGGAATGGAGGCTTTCTTT	CASSLGPTGMEAFF
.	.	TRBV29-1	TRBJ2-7	TGCAGCGTAGGGGGAGGGGACAGGAGATACTACGAGCAGTACTTC	CSVGGGDRRYYEQYF
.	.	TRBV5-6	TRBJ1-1	TGTGCCAGCAGCTTGGCAGGGCGCGGAGAAGCTTTCTTT	CASSLAGRGEAFF
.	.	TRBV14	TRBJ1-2	TGTGCCAGCAGCCCCCGCCAGGGCCCCCCGGAGGGCTACACCTTC	CASSPRQGPPEGYTF
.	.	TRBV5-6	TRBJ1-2	TGTGCCAGCAGCTGGGGTGGCGGGCAGGGCTACACCTTC	CASSWGGGQGYTF
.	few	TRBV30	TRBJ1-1	TGTGCCTGGTCGGGAAACAGTGACACTGAAGCTTTCTTT	CAWSGNSDTEAFF
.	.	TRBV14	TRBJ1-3	TGTGCCAGCAGCCCCACCCTCTCTGGAAACACCATATATTTT	CASSPTLSGNTIYF
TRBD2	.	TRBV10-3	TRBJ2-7	TGTGCCATCAGTGAGGGAGAAGGGACTAGAAGAATCCACGAGCAGTACTTC	CAISEGEGTRRIHEQYF
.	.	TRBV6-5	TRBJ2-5	TGTGCCAGCAGTCTCTCAGGGAAGCGTGAGACCCAGTACTTC	CASSLSGKRETQYF
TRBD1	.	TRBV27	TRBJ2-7	TGTGCCAGCAGTGCCCGGGACAGCTCTAATTTCATTTACGAGCAGTACTTC	CASSARDSSNFIYEQYF
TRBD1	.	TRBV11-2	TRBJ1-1	TGTGCCAGCAGCTACAGGACAGGGATGAACACTGAAGCTTTCTTT	CASSYRTGMNTEAFF
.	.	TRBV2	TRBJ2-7	TGTGCCAGCATCGAAAGGGTATCCTACGAGCAGTACTTC	CASIERVSYEQYF
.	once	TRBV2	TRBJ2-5	TGTGCCAGCAGGGAGGGCGGGACGGAGACCCAGTACTTC	CASREGGTETQYF
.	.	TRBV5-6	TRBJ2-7	TGTGCCAGCAGAGGTTTTGGTAACTACGAGCAGTACTTC	CASRGFGNYEQYF
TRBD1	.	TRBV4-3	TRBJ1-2	TGCGCCAGCAGCCAAGATCCGGCCGGGACAGGGAATCTCGGCTACACCTTC	CASSQDPAGTGNLGYTF
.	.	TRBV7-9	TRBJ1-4	TGTGCCAGCAGCTTAGATCTAAGTGGTGAAAAACTGTTTTTT	CASSLDLSGEKLFF
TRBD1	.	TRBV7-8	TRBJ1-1	TGTGCCAGCAGCCAAAGACAGGGGAACACTGAAGCTTTCTTT	CASSQRQGNTEAFF
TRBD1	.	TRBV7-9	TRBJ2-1	TGTGCCAGCAGCGGGGACAGGGGTGAAAACGGCAGGCAGTTCTTC	CASSGDRGENGRQFF